This TCR beta chain was identified during a study of cytomegalovirus exposure and HLA in healthy donors. Study summary: In terms of ancestry, the Caucasian-associated cluster contained about 81% of the roughly 360 genotyped donors.

Study-level points and caveats: Reportedly, TCR beta sequences accurately predicted HLA-A and HLA-B alleles in most subjects.

The PCR used 60 Vbeta and 13 Jbeta primers. Clones were sequenced by immunoSEQ multiplex PCR, and TCRdb holds only the in-frame ones, with some missing. The sample has 120,000 to 150,000 clones, about 75% seen once. V was pared by 5 bases and J by 7 bases, with 19 bases between. CDR3 length equals 15 residues. Looked up from germline, CDR1 is SGHRS and CDR2 is YFSETQ. As concerns this clone: Its cognate antigen is unknown.

The chain is built from TRBV5-1 and TRBJ1-5; no firm D call. This clonotype was sampled from a woman in her twenties or thirties in good health and CMV-seronegative. The sample taken for sequencing was PBMCs. For the CDR3, the DNA is TGCGCCAGCAGACCGGACGGAATCACGGGGCAGCCCCAGCATTTT. Its translation is CASRPDGITGQPQHF.